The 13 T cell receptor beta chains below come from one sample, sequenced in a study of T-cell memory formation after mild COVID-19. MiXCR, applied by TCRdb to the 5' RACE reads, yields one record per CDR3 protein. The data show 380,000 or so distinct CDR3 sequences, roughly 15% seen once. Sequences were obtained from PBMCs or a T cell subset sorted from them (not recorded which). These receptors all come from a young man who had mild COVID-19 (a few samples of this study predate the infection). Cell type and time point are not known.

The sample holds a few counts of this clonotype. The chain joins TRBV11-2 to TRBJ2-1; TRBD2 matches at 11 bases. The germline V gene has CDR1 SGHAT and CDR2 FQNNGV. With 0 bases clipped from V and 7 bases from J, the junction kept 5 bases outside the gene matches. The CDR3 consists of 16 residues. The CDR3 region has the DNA TGTGCCAGCAGCTTAGATAGCGGGGGGGCGTGGAATGAGCAGTTCTTC. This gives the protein CASSLDSGGAWNEQFF. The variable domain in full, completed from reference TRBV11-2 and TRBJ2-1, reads EAGVAQSPRYKIIEKRQSVAFWCNPISGHATLYWYQQILGQGPKLLIQFQNNGVVDDSQLPKDRFSAERLKGVDSTLKIQPAKLEDSAVYLCASSLDSGGAWNEQFFGPGTRLTVL.

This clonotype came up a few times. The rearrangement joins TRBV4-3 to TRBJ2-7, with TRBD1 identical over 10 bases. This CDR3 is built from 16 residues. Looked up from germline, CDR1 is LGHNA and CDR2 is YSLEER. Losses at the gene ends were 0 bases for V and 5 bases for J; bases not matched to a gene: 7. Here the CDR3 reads CASSQERTGGVHEQYF. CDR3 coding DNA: TGCGCCAGCAGCCAAGAGCGGACAGGGGGGGTCCACGAGCAGTACTTC.

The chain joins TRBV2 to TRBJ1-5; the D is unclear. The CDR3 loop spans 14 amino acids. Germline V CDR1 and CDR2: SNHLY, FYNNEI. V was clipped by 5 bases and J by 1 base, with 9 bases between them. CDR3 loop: CASSFEGSNQPQHF. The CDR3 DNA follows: TGTGCCAGCAGTTTTGAGGGCAGCAATCAGCCCCAGCATTTT.

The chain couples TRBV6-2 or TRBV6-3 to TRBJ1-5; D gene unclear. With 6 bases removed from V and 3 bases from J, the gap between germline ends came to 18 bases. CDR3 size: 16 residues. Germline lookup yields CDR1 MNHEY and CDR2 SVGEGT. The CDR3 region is CASSLSEGSNNQPQHF. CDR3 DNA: TGTGCCAGCAGCCTAAGTGAGGGTAGTAACAATCAGCCCCAGCATTTT.

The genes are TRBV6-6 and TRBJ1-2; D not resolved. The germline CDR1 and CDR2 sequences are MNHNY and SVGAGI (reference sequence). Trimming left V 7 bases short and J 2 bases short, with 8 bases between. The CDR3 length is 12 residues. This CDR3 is CASTPENYGYTF. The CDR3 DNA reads TGTGCCAGCACCCCAGAGAACTATGGCTACACCTTC.

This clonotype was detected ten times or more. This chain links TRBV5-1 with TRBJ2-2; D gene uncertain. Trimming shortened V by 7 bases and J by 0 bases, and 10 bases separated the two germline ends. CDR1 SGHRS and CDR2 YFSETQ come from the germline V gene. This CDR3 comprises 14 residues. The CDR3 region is CASQPTTNTGELFF. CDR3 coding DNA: TGCGCCAGCCAACCAACTACGAACACCGGGGAGCTGTTTTTT.

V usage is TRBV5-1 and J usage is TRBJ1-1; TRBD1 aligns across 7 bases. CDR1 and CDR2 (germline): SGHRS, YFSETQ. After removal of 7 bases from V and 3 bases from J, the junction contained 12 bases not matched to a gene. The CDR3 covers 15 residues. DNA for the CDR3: TGCGCCAGCGCCGATTACAGGGGATCGGACACTGAAGCTTTCTTT. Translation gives CASADYRGSDTEAFF.

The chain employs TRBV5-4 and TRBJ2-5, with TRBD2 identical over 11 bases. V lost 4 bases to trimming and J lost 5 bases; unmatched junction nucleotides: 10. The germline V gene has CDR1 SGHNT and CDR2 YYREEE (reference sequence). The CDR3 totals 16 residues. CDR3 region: CASSARLAGGLETQYF. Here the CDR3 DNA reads TGTGCCAGCAGCGCACGATTAGCGGGGGGGCTGGAGACCCAGTACTTC.

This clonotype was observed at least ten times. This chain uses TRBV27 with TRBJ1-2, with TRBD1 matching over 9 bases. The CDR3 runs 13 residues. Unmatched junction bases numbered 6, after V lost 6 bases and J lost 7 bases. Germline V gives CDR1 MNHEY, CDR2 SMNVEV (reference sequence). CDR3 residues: CASRTGTGFGYTF. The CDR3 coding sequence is TGTGCCAGCAGGACCGGGACAGGGTTTGGCTACACCTTC.

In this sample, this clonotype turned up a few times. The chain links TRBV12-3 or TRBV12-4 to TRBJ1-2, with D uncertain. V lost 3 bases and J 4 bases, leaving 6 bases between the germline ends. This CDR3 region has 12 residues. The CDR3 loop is CASSFTPYGYTF. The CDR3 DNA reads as TGTGCCAGCAGTTTTACACCCTATGGCTACACCTTC.

The DNA for the CDR3 is TGCAGTGCTAGAGATCCCCTAGCGGGGGGAAGCACAGATACGCAGTATTTT. It yields the protein CSARDPLAGGSTDTQYF. The V and J genes are TRBV20-1 and TRBJ2-3, with TRBD2 matching over 11 bases. The CDR3 sequence is 17 residues long. Germline V gene lookup returns CDR1 DFQATT and CDR2 SNEGSKA (reference sequence). V shed 0 bases and J 0 bases; nucleotides not matched to a gene: 5.

This CDR3 reads CASSPLGLTEKLFF. The CDR3 DNA sequence: TGTGCCAGCTCCCCGTTAGGACTTACAGAAAAACTGTTTTTT. The chain uses TRBV18 and TRBJ1-4; D is undetermined. This CDR3 has 14 amino acids. V lost 6 bases to trimming and J lost 8 bases, with 16 bases between them. Germline CDR1 is KGHSH and CDR2 is LQKENI.

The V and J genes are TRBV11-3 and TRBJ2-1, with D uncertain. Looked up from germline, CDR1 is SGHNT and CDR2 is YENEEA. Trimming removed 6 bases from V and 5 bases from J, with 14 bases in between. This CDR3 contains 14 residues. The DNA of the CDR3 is TGTGCCAGCAGTATTTTCGGTTTCGACAATGAGCAGTTCTTC. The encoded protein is CASSIFGFDNEQFF.